This TCR beta chain emerged from a study of T cells expressing NK-cell markers. Study-wide points: NKG2C+ dominant clonotypes from 6 or 7 donors made up roughly 1.0-7.0% of CD8+ T cells. Expanded NKG2C+ T cell clones had unclear HCMV specificity.

Regarding this clonotype: Its target is unknown.

This CDR3 is built from 14 residues. The V gene's germline CDR1 is SSHAT and CDR2 FNYEAQ (reference sequence). TCRdb re-called the 5' RACE reads and gives one entry per CDR3 protein, without DNA. Its table lists about 380,000 distinct CDR3 sequences. Sequenced: blood T cells: a sorted CD56 or NKG2C T cell subset, CD4+ or CD8+ T cells, or bulk PBMC T cells (not recorded which). The sequence derives from a man aged 18 to 69 in good health. The chain recombines TRBV7-7 with TRBJ2-5; TCRdb's D call of TRBD1 is untestable without DNA. The CDR3: CASSGAAGLGTQYF.